The 28 T cell receptor beta chains below all came from one sample that was sequenced in a study of cytomegalovirus exposure and HLA in healthy donors. 60 Vbeta and 13 Jbeta primers were used in PCR. Assay used: immunoSEQ multiplex PCR; TCRdb lists only in-frame clones, some missing. The table lists 140,000 to 150,000 clones, approximately 72% of them singletons, with over 5% in the top ten. Specimen: PBMCs. The receptors were sampled from a woman aged 60-70 years in good health and CMV-seronegative.

The CDR3 nucleotides read TGTGCCAGCAGCCGAGACAGCGACTATGGCTACACCTTC. The encoded protein is CASSRDSDYGYTF. V is TRBV7-2 and J is TRBJ1-2, with D possibly being TRBD1 (5 bases). The CDR3 runs 13 residues. The V gene's germline CDR1 is SGHTA and CDR2 FQGNSA. Between the trimmed V and J ends, which lost 5 bases and 3 bases, there was a span of 10 bases.

This clone was seen a few times. This specimen includes other DNA sequences encoding the same CDR3. The chain combines TRBV27 with TRBJ2-3, with 11 bases aligning to TRBD2. Germline V gene data show CDR1 as MNHEY and CDR2 as SMNVEV (reference sequence). With 5 bases clipped from V and 5 bases from J, the junction kept 9 bases outside the gene matches. The CDR3 covers 16 residues. The CDR3 nucleotides are TGTGCCAGCAGTCCCGAACTAGCGGGAGTTAAAGATACGCAGTATTTT. Encoded protein: CASSPELAGVKDTQYF.

This clone was seen a handful of times. The rearrangement joins TRBV4-1 to TRBJ2-4; possible D gene TRBD1, 5 bases. With 3 bases removed from V and 8 bases from J, the gap between germline ends came to 17 bases. CDR3 length: 15 residues. CDR1 and CDR2 from the germline V gene are MGHRA and YSYEKL. CDR3 in DNA: TGCGCCAGCAGCCACCCGGCACAGGAGATGTACATTCAGTACTTC. Translating gives CASSHPAQEMYIQYF.

The V and J genes are TRBV2 and TRBJ2-3, with 7 positions matching TRBD2. V lost 8 bases to trimming and J lost 2 bases; unmatched junction nucleotides: 16. The CDR3 is 17 amino acids. CDR1 SNHLY and CDR2 FYNNEI come from the germline V gene. The CDR3 coding sequence is TGTGCCAGCGGCAGATTCCTCGAGCGGGGATCCACAGATACGCAGTATTTT. Its translation: CASGRFLERGSTDTQYF.

The V call is TRBV18, the J call TRBJ2-1; 8 bases are a match to TRBD2. The CDR3 runs 17 residues. The germline CDR1 and CDR2 sequences are KGHSH and LQKENI. V was pared by 2 bases and J by 3 bases, with 9 bases of the junction left unmatched. Here the CDR3 DNA reads TGTGCCAGCTCACCATTGCGGGCGGGAGGAAACTACAATGAGCAGTTCTTC. It yields the protein CASSPLRAGGNYNEQFF.

This clone was found once. This chain connects TRBV19 to TRBJ2-1; no definite D call. Germline-derived CDR1 and CDR2 are LNHDA and SQIVND (reference sequence). The CDR3 totals 14 residues. Trimming shortened V by 3 bases and J by 5 bases, and 11 bases separated the two germline ends. CDR3 in amino acids: CASSISINNNEQFF. CDR3 nucleotides: TGTGCCAGTAGTATTTCGATCAACAACAATGAGCAGTTCTTC.

J is TRBJ2-1 and V is TRBV7-2, with 7 bases aligning to TRBD2. CDR3 length equals 14 residues. V shed 1 base and J 7 bases; nucleotides not matched to a gene: 4. From germline, CDR1 is SGHTA and CDR2 FQGNSA. The CDR3 protein is CASSLGGTTNEQFF. The CDR3 DNA is TGTGCCAGCAGCTTAGGCGGGACTACAAATGAGCAGTTCTTC.

The V and J genes are TRBV7-2 and TRBJ1-1; D is unclear. This CDR3 is built from 16 residues. The germline gives CDR1 SGHTA, CDR2 FQGNSA. Trimming left V 3 bases short and J 3 bases short, with 17 bases between. The CDR3 sequence: CASSFLAGLKDTEAFF. CDR3 bases: TGTGCCAGCAGCTTTTTGGCGGGTTTAAAGGACACTGAAGCTTTCTTT. Together with reference TRBV7-2 and TRBJ1-1, the CDR3 gives the full variable domain: GAGVSQSPSNKVTEKGKDVELRCDPISGHTALYWYRQSLGQGLEFLIYFQGNSAPDKSGLPSDRFSAERTGGSVSTLTIQRTQQEDSAVYLCASSFLAGLKDTEAFFGQGTRLTVV.

The chain is built from TRBV12-5 and TRBJ2-1; TRBD1 matches at 9 bases. The V gene's germline CDR1 is LGHNT and CDR2 FRNRAP. Germline trimming cut 7 bases from V and 3 bases from J; bases unmatched to any gene: 4. The CDR3 runs 14 residues. CDR3 bases: TGTGCTAGTGTCCCGGGACAGGGCTACAATGAGCAGTTCTTC. Amino acid sequence: CASVPGQGYNEQFF.

This sequence joins TRBV5-4 and TRBJ2-7; 10 nucleotides align to TRBD1. The CDR3 is made up of 16 amino acids. In germline, CDR1 is SGHNT, CDR2 YYREEE (reference sequence). Trimming took 5 bases from V and 3 from J; bases not matched to a gene: 11. The DNA of the CDR3 is TGTGCCAGCAGACTCGTGCCGGGACAGGGGTTCTACGAGCAGTACTTC. Protein sequence: CASRLVPGQGFYEQYF.

The V gene is TRBV4-3, the J gene TRBJ2-5; D unclear. TRBJ2-7 explains the end of the DNA better; the J call may be wrong. This CDR3 has 15 residues. Germline CDR1 is LGHNA and CDR2 is YSLEER. The CDR3 nucleotides are TGCGCCAGCAGCCAAGAACGAGGCGGAACCTACGAGCAGTACTTC. Translation gives CASSQERGGTYEQYF.

The chain uses TRBV29-1 and TRBJ2-3; tentatively, D is TRBD2 (6 bases). Germline assignment: CDR1 SQVTM and CDR2 ANQGSEA. The CDR3 consists of 12 residues. V was trimmed by 6 bases and J by 9 bases, leaving 16 bases between them. The CDR3 DNA follows: TGCAGCGTCCATACCCGGGGGTGGACGCAGTATTTT. This gives the protein CSVHTRGWTQYF.

The chain combines TRBV5-6 with TRBJ1-2; TRBD1 aligns across 12 bases. This CDR3 region has 15 residues. The junction had 5 bases not matched to a gene; V was cut back by 0 bases and J by 8 bases. Germline CDR1 reads SGHDT; CDR2 reads YYEEEE. CDR3 sequence reads: CASSLVGQGAWGYTF. In nucleotides, the CDR3 is TGTGCCAGCAGCTTGGTGGGACAGGGGGCCTGGGGCTACACCTTC. The variable domain in full, completed from reference TRBV5-6 and TRBJ1-2, reads DAGVTQSPTHLIKTRGQQVTLRCSPKSGHDTVSWYQQALGQGPQFIFQYYEEEERQRGNFPDRFSGHQFPNYSSELNVNALLLGDSALYLCASSLVGQGAWGYTFGSGTRLTVV.

The chain employs TRBV6-1 and TRBJ1-1, with 7 positions matching TRBD1. Unmatched junction bases numbered 10, after V lost 5 bases and J lost 4 bases. The germline V gene has CDR1 MNHNS and CDR2 SASEGT. This CDR3 has 15 residues. CDR3 residues: CASSPLTGMGTEAFF. In DNA, the CDR3 is TGTGCCAGCAGTCCCCTGACAGGGATGGGCACTGAAGCTTTCTTT.

The chain uses TRBV19 and TRBJ1-5; D is perhaps TRBD1 (5 bases). CDR1 LNHDA and CDR2 SQIVND come from the germline V gene (reference sequence). V was shortened by 5 bases and J by 2 bases, with 19 bases between the two germline ends. The CDR3 runs to 17 residues. The CDR3 region is CASSGSLGGRGNQPQHF. CDR3 nucleotides: TGTGCCAGTAGTGGGTCCCTGGGGGGTCGTGGCAATCAGCCCCAGCATTTT.

The chain combines TRBV11-2 with TRBJ2-2; 10 positions match TRBD2. Germline CDR1 reads SGHAT; CDR2 reads FQNNGV. The trim removed 5 bases at V and 3 bases at J, leaving 9 bases unmatched. This CDR3 contains 17 residues. DNA of the CDR3: TGTGCCAGCAGCCCCTCCAGCGGGAGGGCGGACACCGGGGAGCTGTTTTTT. It is translated as CASSPSSGRADTGELFF.

V usage is TRBV7-9 and J usage is TRBJ1-2, with D maybe TRBD1 (5 bases). Trimming removed 1 base at V and 4 bases at J, with 13 bases between. Germline assignment: CDR1 SEHNR and CDR2 FQNEAQ (reference sequence). The CDR3 has 15 amino acids. CDR3 protein: CASSLDQGVVYGYTF. DNA for the CDR3: TGTGCCAGCAGCTTAGATCAGGGTGTCGTCTATGGCTACACCTTC. The whole variable domain, remainder taken from reference TRBV7-9 and TRBJ1-2, is DTGVSQNPRHKITKRGQNVTFRCDPISEHNRLYWYRQTLGQGPEFLTYFQNEAQLEKSRLLSDRFSAERPKGSFSTLEIQRTEQGDSAMYLCASSLDQGVVYGYTFGSGTRLTVV.

The chain uses TRBV6-5 and TRBJ2-1; the D is unclear. This CDR3 region has 16 residues. The V and J ends lost 3 bases and 0 bases respectively, with 12 bases between them. CDR1 and CDR2 (germline): MNHEY, SVGAGI. As DNA, the CDR3 is TGTGCCAGCAGTTATCCTGGCGGAACCTCCTACAATGAGCAGTTCTTC. Its protein is CASSYPGGTSYNEQFF.

The chain carries TRBV4-3 and TRBJ2-1, with 7 positions matching TRBD2. Germline V gene sequence: CDR1 LGHNA, CDR2 YSLEER. CDR3 length: 12 residues. The trim removed 6 bases at V and 8 bases at J, leaving 4 bases unmatched. In DNA form, the CDR3 reads TGCGCCAGCAGTCGGACTAGGGATGAGCAGTTCTTC. Translating it yields CASSRTRDEQFF.

This clone has more than one count but fewer than ten. This rearrangement joins TRBV4-3 to TRBJ1-5, with 8 nucleotides matching TRBD1. Germline V lookup: CDR1 LGHNA, CDR2 YSLEER. Trimming at V came to 4 bases and at J to 5 bases, leaving 13 bases not matched to a gene. CDR3 length: 17 amino acids. The CDR3 sequence is CASSRPRQGLFHQPQHF. The DNA for the CDR3 is TGCGCCAGCAGCCGACCTCGACAGGGGCTTTTTCATCAGCCCCAGCATTTT.

The V and J genes are TRBV6-5 and TRBJ1-6; 7 positions agree with TRBD1. The CDR3 length is 14 residues. J was trimmed by 7 bases and V by 5 bases; bases with no gene match: 5. The germline gives CDR1 MNHEY, CDR2 SVGAGI. Written as DNA, the CDR3 is TGTGCCAGCAGTGCCCAGGGGGACAATTCACCCCTCCACTTT. Protein: CASSAQGDNSPLHF.

V usage is TRBV6-1 and J usage is TRBJ2-5, with 7 nucleotides matching TRBD1. This CDR3 has 14 residues. Germline-derived CDR1 and CDR2 are MNHNS and SASEGT. J lost 0 bases, V lost 8 bases, and 6 bases had no gene match. This CDR3 is CASGSGQNQETQYF. The DNA for the CDR3 is TGTGCCAGCGGCTCGGGACAGAACCAAGAGACCCAGTACTTC.

This sequence joins TRBV5-1 and TRBJ2-3; the match to TRBD1 covers 11 bases. Germline CDR1 and CDR2: SGHRS and YFSETQ. This CDR3 is built from 16 residues. The V gene end was trimmed by 4 bases and the J gene end by 2 bases; junction bases not matched to a gene: 6. DNA for the CDR3: TGCGCCAGCAGCCCAGGACAGGGGGCGTTCACAGATACGCAGTATTTT. This sequence encodes CASSPGQGAFTDTQYF. The full variable domain, in which reference TRBV5-1 and TRBJ2-3 provide the parts outside the CDR3, is KAGVTQTPRYLIKTRGQQVTLSCSPISGHRSVSWYQQTPGQGLQFLFEYFSETQRNKGNFPGRFSGRQFSNSRSEMNVSTLELGDSALYLCASSPGQGAFTDTQYFGPGTRLTVL.

A remark on this clone: This same CDR3 is encoded by further DNA sequences in the sample. The genes are TRBV15 and TRBJ1-1, with D perhaps matching TRBD1 (6 bases). V lost 0 bases, J lost 4 bases, and 12 bases lay in between. The CDR3 extends over 15 amino acids. Germline CDR1 LNHNV, CDR2 YYDKDF (reference sequence). The CDR3 DNA sequence: TGTGCCACCAGCAGAGATTTGGCGGGGGCCACTGAAGCTTTCTTT. This codes for CATSRDLAGATEAFF.

The chain links TRBV5-1 to TRBJ1-1; D is ambiguous. Germline lookup yields CDR1 SGHRS and CDR2 YFSETQ. The CDR3 is made up of 15 amino acids. The ends were cut back, 1 base at V and 4 bases at J, with 14 bases in the middle. The CDR3 nucleotides read TGCGCCAGCAGCTTGTCTGGGGAGGCGGTCACTGAAGCTTTCTTT. It is translated as CASSLSGEAVTEAFF.

The gene calls are TRBV5-6 and TRBJ2-7; D may be TRBD1 (6 bases). Trimming removed 0 bases from V and 3 bases from J, with 13 bases in between. The CDR3 has 15 residues. Germline lookup yields CDR1 SGHDT and CDR2 YYEEEE. CDR3 residues: CASSLVGGPDYEQYF. CDR3 DNA: TGTGCCAGCAGCTTGGTAGGGGGTCCGGACTACGAGCAGTACTTC.

The CDR3 loop is CASRLNGQGSYEQYF. CDR3 nucleotide sequence: TGTGCCAGCAGATTGAATGGACAGGGGTCCTACGAGCAGTACTTC. The chain joins TRBV5-6 to TRBJ2-7; 9 nucleotides line up with TRBD1. Germline V gene sequence: CDR1 SGHDT, CDR2 YYEEEE. The J segment lost 1 base and the V segment lost 5 bases, leaving 7 bases of the junction unmatched. CDR3 size: 15 residues.

The rearrangement uses TRBV19 and TRBJ1-1, with 9 bases identical to TRBD1. The germline gives CDR1 LNHDA, CDR2 SQIVND (reference sequence). V lost 4 bases and J lost 0; bases outside the gene matches: 6. This CDR3 has 16 amino acids. The CDR3 spells CASSTTGGAMNTEAFF. The CDR3 nucleotides are TGTGCCAGTAGTACCACAGGGGGCGCTATGAACACTGAAGCTTTCTTT.